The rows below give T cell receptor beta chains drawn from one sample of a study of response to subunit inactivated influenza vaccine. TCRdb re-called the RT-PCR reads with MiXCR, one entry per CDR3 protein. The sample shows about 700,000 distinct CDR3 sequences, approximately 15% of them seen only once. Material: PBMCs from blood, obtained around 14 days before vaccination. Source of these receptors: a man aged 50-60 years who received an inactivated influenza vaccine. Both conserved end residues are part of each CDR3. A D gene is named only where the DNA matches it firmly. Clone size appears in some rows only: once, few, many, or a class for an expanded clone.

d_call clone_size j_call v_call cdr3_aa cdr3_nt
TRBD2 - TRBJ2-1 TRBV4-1 CASSQTSGGGYNEQFF TGCGCCAGCAGCCAGACTAGCGGGGGGGGTTACAATGAGCAGTTCTTC
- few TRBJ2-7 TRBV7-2 CASSLAGAQGEQYF TGTGCCAGCAGCTTAGCGGGAGCTCAGGGCGAGCAGTACTTC
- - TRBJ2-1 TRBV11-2 CASSLGPFLNNEQFF TGTGCCAGCAGCTTGGGACCCTTCCTGAACAATGAGCAGTTCTTC
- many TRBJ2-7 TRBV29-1 CSVGHRLEGQYF TGCAGCGTTGGACACCGTTTGGAAGGGCAGTACTTC
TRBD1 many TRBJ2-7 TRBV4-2 CASSQDNRGHDEQYF TGTGCCAGCAGCCAAGATAATAGGGGGCACGACGAGCAGTACTTC
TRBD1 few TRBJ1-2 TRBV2 CASRPPGQGLTNYGYTF TGTGCCAGCAGGCCCCCGGGACAGGGGCTAACCAACTATGGCTACACCTTC
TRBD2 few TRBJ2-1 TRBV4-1 CASSQGPGLGANEQFF TGCGCCAGCAGCCAAGGACCGGGACTAGGTGCGAATGAGCAGTTCTTC
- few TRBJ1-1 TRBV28 CASSLSSVNTEAFF TGTGCCAGCAGTTTATCGTCAGTGAACACTGAAGCTTTCTTT
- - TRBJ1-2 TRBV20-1 CSASPSNSYGYTF TGCAGTGCTAGTCCATCAAACAGCTATGGCTACACCTTC
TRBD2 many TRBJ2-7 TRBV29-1 CSVEGLLAGSPYEQYF TGCAGCGTTGAAGGGCTGCTAGCGGGAAGCCCCTACGAGCAGTACTTC
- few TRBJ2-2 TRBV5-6 CASSAGQFKNTGELFF TGTGCCAGCAGCGCGGGGCAGTTCAAGAACACCGGGGAGCTGTTTTTT
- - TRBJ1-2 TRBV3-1 CASSRTVLNYGYTF TGTGCCAGCAGCCGTACAGTCCTTAACTATGGCTACACCTTC